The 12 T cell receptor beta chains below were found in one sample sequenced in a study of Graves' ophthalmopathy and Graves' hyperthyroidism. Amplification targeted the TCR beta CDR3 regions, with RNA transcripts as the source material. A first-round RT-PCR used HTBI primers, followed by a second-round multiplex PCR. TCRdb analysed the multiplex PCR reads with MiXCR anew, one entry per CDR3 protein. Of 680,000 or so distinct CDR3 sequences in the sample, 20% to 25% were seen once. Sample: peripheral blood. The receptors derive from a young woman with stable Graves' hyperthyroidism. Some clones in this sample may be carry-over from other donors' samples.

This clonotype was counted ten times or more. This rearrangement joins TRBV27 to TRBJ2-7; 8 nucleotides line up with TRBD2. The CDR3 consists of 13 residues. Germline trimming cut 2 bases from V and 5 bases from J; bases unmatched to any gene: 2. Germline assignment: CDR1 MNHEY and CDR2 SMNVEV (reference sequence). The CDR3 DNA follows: TGTGCCAGCAGTTTAAGGACTAGCCACGAGCAGTACTTC. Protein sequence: CASSLRTSHEQYF.

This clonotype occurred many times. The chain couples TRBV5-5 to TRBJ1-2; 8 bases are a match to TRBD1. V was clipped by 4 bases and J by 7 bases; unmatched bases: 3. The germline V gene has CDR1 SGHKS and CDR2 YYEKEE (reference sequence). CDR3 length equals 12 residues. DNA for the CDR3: TGTGCCAGCAGCCGGACAGGGTTTGGCTACACCTTC. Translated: CASSRTGFGYTF.

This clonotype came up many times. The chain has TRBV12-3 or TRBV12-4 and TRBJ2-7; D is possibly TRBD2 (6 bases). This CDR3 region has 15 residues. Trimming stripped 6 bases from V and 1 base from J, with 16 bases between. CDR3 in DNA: TGTGCCAGCAGCCCCGGAGGACTAAGGTCCTACGAGCAGTACTTC. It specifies CASSPGGLRSYEQYF.

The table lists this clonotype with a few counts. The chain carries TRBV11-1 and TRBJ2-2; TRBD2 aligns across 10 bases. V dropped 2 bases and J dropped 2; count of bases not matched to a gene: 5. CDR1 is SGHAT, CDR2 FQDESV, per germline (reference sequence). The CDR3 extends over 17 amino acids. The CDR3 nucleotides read TGTGCCAGCAGCTTACTAGCGGGAGTTACTAACACCGGGGAGCTGTTTTTT. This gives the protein CASSLLAGVTNTGELFF.

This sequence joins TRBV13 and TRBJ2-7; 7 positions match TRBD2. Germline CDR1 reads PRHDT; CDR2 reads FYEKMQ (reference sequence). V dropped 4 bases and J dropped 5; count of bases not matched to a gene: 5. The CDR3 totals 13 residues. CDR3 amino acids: CASSSPREHEQYF. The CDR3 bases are TGTGCCAGCAGCTCCCCGCGGGAGCACGAGCAGTACTTC.

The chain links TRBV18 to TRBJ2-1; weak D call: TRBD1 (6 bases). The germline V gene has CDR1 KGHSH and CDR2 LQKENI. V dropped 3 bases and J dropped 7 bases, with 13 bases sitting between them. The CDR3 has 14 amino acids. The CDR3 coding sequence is TGTGCCAGCTCACCCACACGACAGGAAAATGAGCAGTTCTTC. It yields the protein CASSPTRQENEQFF.

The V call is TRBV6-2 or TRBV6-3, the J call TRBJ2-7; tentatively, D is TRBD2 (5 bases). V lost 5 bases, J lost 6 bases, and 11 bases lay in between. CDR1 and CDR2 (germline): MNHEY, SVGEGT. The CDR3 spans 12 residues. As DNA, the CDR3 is TGTGCCAGCAGTGTTCGGAGCGGCGAGCAGTACTTC. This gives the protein CASSVRSGEQYF.

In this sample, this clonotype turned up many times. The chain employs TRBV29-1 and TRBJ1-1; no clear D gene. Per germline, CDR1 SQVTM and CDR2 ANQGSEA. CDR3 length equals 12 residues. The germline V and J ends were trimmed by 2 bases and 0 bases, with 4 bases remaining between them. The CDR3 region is CSVEWVNTEAFF. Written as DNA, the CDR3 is TGCAGCGTTGAATGGGTGAACACTGAAGCTTTCTTT.

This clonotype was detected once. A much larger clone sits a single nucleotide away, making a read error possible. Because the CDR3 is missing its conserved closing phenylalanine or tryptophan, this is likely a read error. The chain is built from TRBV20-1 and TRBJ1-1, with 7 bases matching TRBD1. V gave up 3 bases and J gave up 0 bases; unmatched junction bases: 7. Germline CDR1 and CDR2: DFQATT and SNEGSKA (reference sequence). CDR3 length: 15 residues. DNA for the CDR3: TGCAGTGCTAGTCCTCCGGGACAGATGAACACTGAAGCTTTCTAT. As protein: CSASPPGQMNTEAFY.

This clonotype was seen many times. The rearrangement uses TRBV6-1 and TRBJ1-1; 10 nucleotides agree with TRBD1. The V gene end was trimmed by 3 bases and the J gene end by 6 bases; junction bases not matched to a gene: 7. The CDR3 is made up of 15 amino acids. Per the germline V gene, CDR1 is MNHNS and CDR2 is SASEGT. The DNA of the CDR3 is TGTGCCAGCAGTGAGGACAGGGGGAGATCTGCTGAAGCTTTCTTT. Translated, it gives CASSEDRGRSAEAFF.

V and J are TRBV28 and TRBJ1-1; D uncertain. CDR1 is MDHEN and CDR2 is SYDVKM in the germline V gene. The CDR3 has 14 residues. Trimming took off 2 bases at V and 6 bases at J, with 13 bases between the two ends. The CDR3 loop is CASSLIPQDAEAFF. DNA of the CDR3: TGTGCCAGCAGTTTAATACCCCAGGACGCTGAAGCTTTCTTT.

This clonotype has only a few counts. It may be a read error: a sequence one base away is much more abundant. CDR3 residues: CASSLRARQVGYEQYF. In DNA, the CDR3 is TGTGCCAGCAGCTTAAGGGCGAGACAGGTCGGCTACGAGCAGTACTTC. This chain connects TRBV7-8 to TRBJ2-7; the D gene is possibly TRBD1 (6 bases). This CDR3 contains 16 residues. Germline V gives CDR1 SGHVS, CDR2 FQNEAQ. V was shortened by 2 bases and J by 3 bases, with 17 bases between the two germline ends.